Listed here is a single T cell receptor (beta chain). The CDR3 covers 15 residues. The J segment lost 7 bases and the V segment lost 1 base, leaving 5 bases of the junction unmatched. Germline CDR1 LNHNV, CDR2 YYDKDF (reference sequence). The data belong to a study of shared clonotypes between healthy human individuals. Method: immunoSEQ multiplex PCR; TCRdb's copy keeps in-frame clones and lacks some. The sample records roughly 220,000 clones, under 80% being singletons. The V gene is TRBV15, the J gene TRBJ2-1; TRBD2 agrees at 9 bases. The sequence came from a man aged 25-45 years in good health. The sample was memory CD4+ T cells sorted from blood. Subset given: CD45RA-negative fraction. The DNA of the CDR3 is TGTGCCACCAGCAGAGTCGCTAGCGGGGCTAATGAGCAGTTCTTC. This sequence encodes CATSRVASGANEQFF.